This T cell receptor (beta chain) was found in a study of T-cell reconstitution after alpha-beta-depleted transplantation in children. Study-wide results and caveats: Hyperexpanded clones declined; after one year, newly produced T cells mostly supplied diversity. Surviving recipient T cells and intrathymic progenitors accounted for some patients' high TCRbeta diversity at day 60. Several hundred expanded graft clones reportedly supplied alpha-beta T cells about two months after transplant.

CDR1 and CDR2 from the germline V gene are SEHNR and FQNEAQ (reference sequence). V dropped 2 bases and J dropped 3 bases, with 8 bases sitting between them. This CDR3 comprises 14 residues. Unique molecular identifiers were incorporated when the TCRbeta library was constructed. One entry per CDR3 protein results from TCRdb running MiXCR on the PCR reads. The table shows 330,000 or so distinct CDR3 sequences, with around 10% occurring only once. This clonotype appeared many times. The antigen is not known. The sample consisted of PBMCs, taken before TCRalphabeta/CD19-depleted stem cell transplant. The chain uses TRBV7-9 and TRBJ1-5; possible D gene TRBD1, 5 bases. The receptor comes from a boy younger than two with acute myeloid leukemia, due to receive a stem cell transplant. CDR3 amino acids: CASSLPGHNQPQHF. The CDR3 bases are TGTGCCAGCAGCTTACCGGGGCACAATCAGCCCCAGCATTTT.